This entry lists 11 T cell receptor beta chains sequenced from one sample in a study of blood T cell repertoires in COVID-19. Some clones are missing from TCRdb's copy, which holds only in-frame ones; the method was immunoSEQ multiplex PCR. The sample contains more than 250,000 clones, about 84% of which appear only once. Sequenced material: peripheral blood. These receptors originate from a woman aged 45-65 years with acute or convalescent COVID-19.

This sequence joins TRBV19 and TRBJ1-1, with 8 bases fitting TRBD1. CDR1 LNHDA and CDR2 SQIVND come from the germline V gene (reference sequence). CDR3 size: 13 residues. Unmatched junction bases numbered 1, after V lost 5 bases and J lost 2 bases. CDR3 sequence reads: CASSGQGNTEAFF. The CDR3 bases are TGTGCCAGTAGTGGACAGGGTAACACTGAAGCTTTCTTT.

This chain uses TRBV24-1 with TRBJ1-6, with D hard to call. V lost 7 bases, J lost 9 bases, and 12 bases lay in between. CDR1 is KGHDR, CDR2 SFDVKD, per germline. This CDR3 contains 13 residues. In DNA form, the CDR3 reads TGTGCCACCAGCGCGGGAGCTAGTTCACCCCTCCACTTT. This translates into CATSAGASSPLHF.

The J gene is TRBJ1-2, the V gene TRBV28; D perhaps matches TRBD1 (6 bases). The CDR3 runs to 14 residues. V was clipped by 6 bases and J by 0 bases, with 11 bases between them. Germline values: CDR1 MDHEN, CDR2 SYDVKM. The CDR3 region is CASRLTGSNYGYTF. CDR3 bases: TGTGCCAGCAGGCTAACAGGGTCTAACTATGGCTACACCTTC.

The chain uses TRBV5-6 and TRBJ2-4; 11 nucleotides line up with TRBD2. V lost 4 bases to trimming and J lost 0 bases; unmatched junction nucleotides: 3. The V gene's germline CDR1 is SGHDT and CDR2 YYEEEE. The CDR3 extends over 16 amino acids. CDR3 protein: CASSAGLAVAKNIQYF. The CDR3 DNA follows: TGTGCCAGCAGCGCGGGACTAGCGGTAGCCAAAAACATTCAGTACTTC.

This chain joins TRBV19 and TRBJ1-2; 8 bases are a match to TRBD1. The germline CDR1 and CDR2 sequences are LNHDA and SQIVND (reference sequence). The ends lost 1 base at V and 4 bases at J; junction bases unmatched: 2. The CDR3 spans 14 residues. CDR3 loop: CASSIAGGTYGYTF. The CDR3 DNA sequence: TGTGCCAGTAGTATAGCAGGGGGCACCTATGGCTACACCTTC.

J is TRBJ1-4 and V is TRBV6-5, with a weak D call TRBD1 (6 bases). CDR1 and CDR2 (germline): MNHEY, SVGAGI. The CDR3 consists of 16 residues. With 2 bases removed from V and 7 bases from J, the gap between germline ends came to 17 bases. CDR3 amino acids: CASSYGSGGGSEKLFF. The CDR3 DNA sequence: TGTGCCAGCAGTTACGGATCGGGCGGGGGCAGTGAAAAACTGTTTTTT.

This clone was detected a few times. V is TRBV18 and J is TRBJ2-4, with no clear D. CDR1 is KGHSH and CDR2 is LQKENI in the germline V gene. The ends were cut back, 1 base at V and 6 bases at J, with 7 bases in the middle. CDR3 length equals 13 residues. CDR3 in amino acids: CASSPLSGNIQYF. The CDR3 bases are TGTGCCAGCTCACCACTGTCAGGAAACATTCAGTACTTC.

The chain is built from TRBV12-5 and TRBJ2-1; 9 nucleotides align to TRBD1. V lost 4 bases and J lost 2; bases outside the gene matches: 12. CDR3 length equals 18 residues. CDR1 and CDR2 from the germline V gene are LGHNT and FRNRAP. Here the CDR3 reads CASGSGTGILAPYNEQFF. In DNA form, the CDR3 reads TGTGCTAGTGGTTCCGGGACAGGGATTCTAGCTCCCTACAATGAGCAGTTCTTC.

This clone was seen more than once but under ten times. V usage is TRBV3-1 (or the pseudogene TRBV3-2) and J usage is TRBJ2-7; TRBD1 aligns across 7 bases. Germline V gene sequence: CDR1 LGHDT, CDR2 YNNKEL (reference sequence). This CDR3 comprises 14 residues. After removal of 1 base from V and 5 bases from J, the junction contained 5 bases not matched to a gene. In DNA, the CDR3 is TGTGCCAGCAGCCAAGGTTACAGGGGCCACGAGCAGTACTTC. Translating it yields CASSQGYRGHEQYF.

The rearrangement links TRBV18 to TRBJ2-2, with D perhaps TRBD2 (5 bases). This CDR3 comprises 14 residues. V gave up 3 bases and J gave up 6 bases, with 11 bases separating them. Germline values: CDR1 KGHSH, CDR2 LQKENI. DNA for the CDR3: TGTGCCAGCTCACCTTGGGCGGAGGCCGGGGAGCTGTTTTTT. Protein product: CASSPWAEAGELFF.

The V call is TRBV11-2, the J call TRBJ2-7; 8 positions agree with TRBD1. Germline V gene data show CDR1 as SGHAT and CDR2 as FQNNGV. This CDR3 is 15 amino acids long. Trimming cost V 3 bases and J 0 bases; bases outside gene matches: 4. Written as DNA, the CDR3 is TGTGCCAGCAGCTTTCAGGGACAGGACTCCTACGAGCAGTACTTC. Translation gives CASSFQGQDSYEQYF.